The subject of this entry is one TCR beta chain. This specimen belongs to a study of blood T cell repertoires in COVID-19. Overall study context: Acute and convalescent COVID-19 specimens originated in the United States, Italy and Spain. PBMCs, B-cell-depleted T cells, or T cells were the source of the cDNA or gDNA that made up the material.

How the authors handled the data: Amplification from reference gene primers served as the basis for estimated nucleated cell counts. The protocol was immunoSEQ multiplex PCR, while the TCRdb copy is restricted to in-frame clones and leaves out a portion. That table furnishes V, J and clone size, whereas the DNA furnished D and trimming. Altogether 250,000 or so clones are present, 65% to 85% being singletons, with the ten largest covering over 1.5%. Germline loops: CDR1 LNHNV, CDR2 YYDKDF (reference sequence). V lost 3 bases and J 1 base, leaving 12 bases between the germline ends. CDR3 length equals 15 residues.

The TCR comes from a woman in her 40s who had recovered from COVID-19. Sample: peripheral blood. This rearrangement joins TRBV15 to TRBJ1-1; D possibly corresponds to TRBD1 (6 bases). Written as DNA, the CDR3 is TGTGCCACCAGCAGGAACAGGGTCAGGAACACTGAAGCTTTCTTT. Translated: CATSRNRVRNTEAFF.